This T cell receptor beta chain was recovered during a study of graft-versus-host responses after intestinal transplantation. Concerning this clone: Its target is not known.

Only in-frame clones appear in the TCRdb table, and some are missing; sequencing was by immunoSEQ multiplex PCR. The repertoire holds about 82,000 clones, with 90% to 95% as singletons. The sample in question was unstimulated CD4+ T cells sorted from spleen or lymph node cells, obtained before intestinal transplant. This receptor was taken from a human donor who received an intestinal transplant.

The CDR3 sequence: CASSRDLRGATDTQYF. CDR3 DNA sequence: TGTGCCAGCAGTCGTGATTTGCGGGGTGCCACAGATACGCAGTATTTT. V gene TRBV27 combines with J gene TRBJ2-3, with D possibly being TRBD2 (6 bases). V was clipped by 5 bases and J by 2 bases, with 17 bases between them. From germline, CDR1 is MNHEY and CDR2 SMNVEV (reference sequence). The CDR3 is 16 amino acids.